A selection of T cell receptor beta chains follows, all from one sample in a study of identical twins. TCRdb ran MiXCR on the 5' RACE reads and lists one entry per CDR3 protein. The data show some 760,000 distinct CDR3 sequences, 18% seen once. This same sample was also part of a study on T cells expressing NK-cell markers.

The specimen was PBMCs. These receptors came from a woman aged 18 to 35 in good health. CDR3s include the opening cysteine and the closing phenylalanine or tryptophan. Each record gives: D gene, clone size, V gene, J gene, CDR3 DNA, CDR3 protein. D genes are given only for firm matches. Clone size appears in some rows only: once, few, many, or a class for an expanded clone.

NA	few	TRBV9	TRBJ1-6	TGTGCCAGCACCGTAGGGAGAATGGGATCACCCCTCCACTTT	CASTVGRMGSPLHF
NA	NA	TRBV7-9	TRBJ2-3	TGTGCCAGCAGCCGAACTATGACAGCAGATACGCAGTATTTT	CASSRTMTADTQYF
NA	NA	TRBV20-1	TRBJ1-5	TGCAGTGCTAGGAGTGCCGGCGGGGTTCAGCCCCAGCATTTT	CSARSAGGVQPQHF
TRBD1	few	TRBV7-2	TRBJ2-3	TGTGCCAGCAGCGGGGACAGGTCAGATACGCAGTATTTT	CASSGDRSDTQYF
TRBD2	NA	TRBV24-1	TRBJ2-7	TGTGCCACCAGTGACGGCTCTTTAGCGGGAGGAGAAGAGCAGTACTTC	CATSDGSLAGGEEQYF
NA	NA	TRBV24-1	TRBJ2-1	TGTGCCACCAGTGAATCTGGGACTGAGCAGTTCTTC	CATSESGTEQFF
NA	few	TRBV27	TRBJ2-1	TGTGCCAGCAGTTTGTCAGCGGCCCGGGACAATGAGCAGTTCTTC	CASSLSAARDNEQFF
NA	NA	TRBV15	TRBJ1-5	TGTGCCACCAGCAGCGCTAGTACAGGGCGAGCGAGCAATCAGCCCCAGCATTTT	CATSSASTGRASNQPQHF
TRBD1	few	TRBV5-6	TRBJ2-3	TGTGCCAGCAGCTTAAGGGGACAGATTAACACAGATACGCAGTATTTT	CASSLRGQINTDTQYF
NA	NA	TRBV12-3/TRBV12-4	TRBJ2-1	TGTGCCAGCAGTTTTCGCGTTGAGCAGTTCTTC	CASSFRVEQFF
NA	NA	TRBV20-1	TRBJ2-7	TGCAGTGCTAGAGGGGGCTTTTCGGAGTACGAGCAGTACTTC	CSARGGFSEYEQYF
NA	NA	TRBV7-9	TRBJ2-1	TGTGCCAGCAGCTTTAGCGGTAAACCCTACAATGAGCAGTTCTTC	CASSFSGKPYNEQFF
NA	NA	TRBV7-2	TRBJ2-1	TGTGCCAGCAGCTTAGATCAGGTTTATGAGCAGTTCTTC	CASSLDQVYEQFF
TRBD2	few	TRBV20-1	TRBJ2-5	TGCAGTGCTTTTAATTATGGGACTAGCGGGAGACAGACCCAGTACTTC	CSAFNYGTSGRQTQYF
TRBD2	NA	TRBV5-1	TRBJ2-2	TGCGCCAGCAGCTTGTCGCTAGCGGGGGGATCCGGGGAGCTGTTTTTT	CASSLSLAGGSGELFF
NA	few	TRBV9	TRBJ1-1	TGTGCCAGCAGCAAGGTGGGAACTGAAGCTTTCTTT	CASSKVGTEAFF
NA	many	TRBV6-1	TRBJ2-2	TGTGCCAGCACACGAAAAGGATTTGTCCCCGGGGAGCTGTTTTTT	CASTRKGFVPGELFF
TRBD2	few	TRBV20-1	TRBJ2-1	TGCAGTGCTAGAGATAGGACTAGGCGCAATGAGCAGTTCTTC	CSARDRTRRNEQFF
TRBD2	NA	TRBV29-1	TRBJ2-1	TGCAGCGTTGAGGGCCTAGCGGGAGTCAATGAGCAGTTCTTC	CSVEGLAGVNEQFF
TRBD2	NA	TRBV6-6	TRBJ2-3	TGTGCCAGCAGGGGGGGGGGTGCAGATACGCAGTATTTT	CASRGGGADTQYF
NA	many	TRBV7-9	TRBJ1-1	TGTGCCAGCAGCTTTACACTAAACACTGAAGCTTTCTTT	CASSFTLNTEAFF